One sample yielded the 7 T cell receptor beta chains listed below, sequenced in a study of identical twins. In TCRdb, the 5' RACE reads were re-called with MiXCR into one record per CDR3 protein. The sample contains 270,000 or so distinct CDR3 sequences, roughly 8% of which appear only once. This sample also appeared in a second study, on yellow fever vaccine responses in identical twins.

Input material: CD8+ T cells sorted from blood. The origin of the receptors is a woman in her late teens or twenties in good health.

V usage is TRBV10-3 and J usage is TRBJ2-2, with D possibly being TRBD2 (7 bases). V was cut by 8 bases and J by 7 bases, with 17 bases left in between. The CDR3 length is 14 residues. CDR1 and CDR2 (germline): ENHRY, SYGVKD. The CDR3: CAIPWRGLGGELFF. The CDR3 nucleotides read TGTGCCATCCCCTGGCGGGGGCTAGGCGGGGAGCTGTTTTTT.

CDR3 nucleotides: TGCAGTGCTAGAGCGTCCAGCGACTACGAGCAGTACTTC. Translating gives CSARASSDYEQYF. The chain couples TRBV20-1 to TRBJ2-7; D remains unclear. CDR3 size: 13 residues. The V gene's germline CDR1 is DFQATT and CDR2 SNEGSKA (reference sequence). Trimming removed 1 base from V and 3 bases from J, with 10 bases in between.

CDR3 sequence reads: CAWVEGYEQYF. Here the CDR3 DNA reads TGTGCCTGGGTCGAGGGCTACGAGCAGTACTTC. The gene calls are TRBV30 and TRBJ2-7, with D tentatively TRBD2 (5 bases). V was trimmed by 5 bases and J by 3 bases, leaving 8 bases between them. Germline assignment: CDR1 GTSNPN and CDR2 SVGIG (reference sequence). The CDR3 covers 11 residues.

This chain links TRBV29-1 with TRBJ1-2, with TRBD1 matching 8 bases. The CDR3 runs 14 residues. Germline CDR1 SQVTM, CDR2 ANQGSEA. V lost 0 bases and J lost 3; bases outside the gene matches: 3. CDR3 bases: TGCAGCGTTGAAGAGGGGACAGGACACTATGGCTACACCTTC. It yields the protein CSVEEGTGHYGYTF.

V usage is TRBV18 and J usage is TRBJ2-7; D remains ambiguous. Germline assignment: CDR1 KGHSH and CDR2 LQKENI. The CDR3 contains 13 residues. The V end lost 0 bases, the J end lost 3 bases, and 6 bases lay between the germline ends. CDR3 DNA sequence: TGTGCCAGCTCACCACCAGGGATCTACGAGCAGTACTTC. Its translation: CASSPPGIYEQYF.

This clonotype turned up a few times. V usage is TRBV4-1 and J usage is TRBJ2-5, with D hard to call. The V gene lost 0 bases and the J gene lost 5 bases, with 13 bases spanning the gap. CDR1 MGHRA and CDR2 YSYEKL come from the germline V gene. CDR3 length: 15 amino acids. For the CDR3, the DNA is TGCGCCAGCAGCCAAGATGTCGGCGGTTTGGAGACCCAGTACTTC. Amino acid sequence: CASSQDVGGLETQYF.

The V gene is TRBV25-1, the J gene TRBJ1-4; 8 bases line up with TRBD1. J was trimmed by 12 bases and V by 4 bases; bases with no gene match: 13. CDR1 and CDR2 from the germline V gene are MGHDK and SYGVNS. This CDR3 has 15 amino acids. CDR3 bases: TGTGCCAGCAGTGGGGGACAGGCCAGAAGGGAAGAACTGTTTTTT. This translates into CASSGGQARREELFF.